Presented here are 14 T cell receptor beta chains from one specimen sequenced in a study of blood T cell repertoires in COVID-19. TCRdb keeps only in-frame clones here, not all; method: immunoSEQ multiplex PCR. The sample consists of 100,000 to 130,000 clones, roughly 88% of them appearing once. Material for sequencing was peripheral blood. These receptors all come from a man between 50 and 59 years old with active or convalescent COVID-19.

V is TRBV19 and J is TRBJ1-5, with TRBD1 as a possible D gene (6 bases). The germline V gene encodes CDR1 LNHDA and CDR2 SQIVND (reference sequence). Trimming removed 10 bases from V and 0 bases from J, with 16 bases in between. There are 15 residues in the CDR3. The CDR3 region has the DNA TGTGCCACCAGCGGCGGGGGCCTTAGCAATCAGCCCCAGCATTTT. This translates into CATSGGGLSNQPQHF.

The chain couples TRBV3-1 (or the pseudogene TRBV3-2) to TRBJ2-5; D possibly corresponds to TRBD2 (6 bases). The CDR3 covers 15 residues. The germline CDR1 and CDR2 sequences are LGHDT and YNNKEL (reference sequence). Trimming left V 4 bases short and J 3 bases short, with 15 bases between. CDR3 sequence: CASSPYLREEETQYF. CDR3 sequence (DNA): TGTGCCAGCAGCCCCTACCTGAGGGAGGAAGAGACCCAGTACTTC.

The count of this clone is one. The chain combines TRBV6-6 with TRBJ2-5, with D unclear. Per germline, CDR1 MNHNY and CDR2 SVGAGI (reference sequence). This CDR3 is 15 amino acids long. Trimming left V 4 bases short and J 0 bases short, with 12 bases between. In DNA form, the CDR3 reads TGTGCCAGCAGTTTCCCCCCCATGTACCAAGAGACCCAGTACTTC. Translating it yields CASSFPPMYQETQYF.

The chain joins TRBV29-1 to TRBJ2-5, with D possibly matching TRBD1 (6 bases). The CDR3 is made up of 13 amino acids. Trimming cost V 2 bases and J 10 bases, with 17 bases left between them. Germline CDR1 SQVTM, CDR2 ANQGSEA. The chain's CDR3 is CSVELTGKGGQYF. The CDR3 nucleotides read TGCAGCGTTGAACTCACAGGAAAAGGGGGCCAGTACTTC.

This rearrangement joins TRBV19 to TRBJ1-6, with D perhaps TRBD1 (6 bases). With 9 bases removed from V and 7 bases from J, the gap between germline ends came to 13 bases. The CDR3 contains 13 residues. Per the germline V gene, CDR1 is LNHDA and CDR2 is SQIVND (reference sequence). This CDR3 is CASLDSFNSPLHF. The CDR3 nucleotides are TGTGCCAGCTTGGACAGTTTCAATTCACCCCTCCACTTT.

The chain recombines TRBV5-1 with TRBJ1-5; no clear D gene. The V end was cut by 3 bases, the J end by 0 bases, with 7 bases between. The CDR3 has 14 residues. CDR1 is SGHRS and CDR2 is YFSETQ in the germline V gene. CDR3 protein: CASSSGDSNQPQHF. DNA for the CDR3: TGCGCCAGCAGCTCCGGGGATAGCAATCAGCCCCAGCATTTT.

The count of this clone is one. The chain carries TRBV2 and TRBJ1-4; TRBD1 matches 7 bases. Germline assignment: CDR1 SNHLY and CDR2 FYNNEI. The CDR3 contains 14 residues. J was trimmed by 7 bases and V by 1 base; bases with no gene match: 3. Here the CDR3 reads CASSEGRGAEKLFF. The CDR3 DNA follows: TGTGCCAGCAGTGAAGGCAGGGGGGCTGAAAAACTGTTTTTT.

The chain is built from TRBV19 and TRBJ1-6; 10 nucleotides match TRBD1. Germline assignment: CDR1 LNHDA and CDR2 SQIVND (reference sequence). This CDR3 has 15 residues. The V gene end was trimmed by 3 bases and the J gene end by 8 bases; junction bases not matched to a gene: 4. The CDR3 DNA reads as TGTGCCAGTAGTATTGGCGGGACAGGGGATTCACCCCTCCACTTT. Protein sequence: CASSIGGTGDSPLHF.

This chain links TRBV7-8 with TRBJ1-2; weak D call: TRBD1 (6 bases). Between the trimmed V and J ends, which lost 5 bases and 8 bases, there was a span of 24 bases. Germline V gives CDR1 SGHVS, CDR2 FQNEAQ. The CDR3 has 16 amino acids. This CDR3 reads CASSRSGALVLEGYTF. CDR3 coding DNA: TGTGCCAGCAGCCGCTCAGGGGCGCTGGTCTTGGAAGGCTACACCTTC.

This clone was counted once. The rearrangement uses TRBV7-2 and TRBJ1-5; D perhaps matches TRBD1 (5 bases). CDR3 length: 16 residues. V gave up 1 base and J gave up 4 bases, with 14 bases separating them. Per germline, CDR1 SGHTA and CDR2 FQGNSA. CDR3 nucleotide sequence: TGTGCCAGCAGCTTAGTCGGAGGGGCGGGGAATCAGCCCCAGCATTTT. It specifies CASSLVGGAGNQPQHF.

The rearrangement uses TRBV30 and TRBJ2-5; D is possibly TRBD1 (6 bases). CDR3 size: 14 residues. Germline CDR1 is GTSNPN and CDR2 is SVGIG (reference sequence). The V gene lost 1 base and the J gene lost 2 bases, with 11 bases spanning the gap. CDR3 DNA sequence: TGTGCCTGGAGTGGAACAGGGAGACAAGAGACCCAGTACTTC. Translating gives CAWSGTGRQETQYF.

The chain uses TRBV10-3 and TRBJ1-2, with TRBD1 matching 7 bases. The CDR3 runs 16 residues. Germline-derived CDR1 and CDR2 are ENHRY and SYGVKD. The V gene end was trimmed by 3 bases and the J gene end by 2 bases; junction bases not matched to a gene: 9. The CDR3 loop reads CAISESQGKTNYGYTF. The DNA for the CDR3 is TGTGCCATCAGTGAATCACAGGGGAAAACCAACTATGGCTACACCTTC.

The V and J genes are TRBV13 and TRBJ2-1; maybe TRBD1 (6 bases). This CDR3 is built from 15 residues. Germline lookup yields CDR1 PRHDT and CDR2 FYEKMQ (reference sequence). The V end was cut by 0 bases, the J end by 1 base, with 7 bases between. The CDR3: CASSLGRGSYNEQFF. The CDR3 nucleotides are TGTGCCAGCAGCTTAGGCAGGGGATCCTACAATGAGCAGTTCTTC.

This sequence joins TRBV6-6 and TRBJ2-7; weak D call: TRBD2 (5 bases). The germline V and J ends were trimmed by 5 bases and 2 bases, with 16 bases remaining between them. The CDR3 length is 15 residues. Germline assignment: CDR1 MNHNY and CDR2 SVGAGI (reference sequence). Here the CDR3 reads CASSASGELPYEQYF. CDR3 nucleotides: TGTGCCAGCAGTGCCTCCGGGGAGCTTCCCTACGAGCAGTACTTC.